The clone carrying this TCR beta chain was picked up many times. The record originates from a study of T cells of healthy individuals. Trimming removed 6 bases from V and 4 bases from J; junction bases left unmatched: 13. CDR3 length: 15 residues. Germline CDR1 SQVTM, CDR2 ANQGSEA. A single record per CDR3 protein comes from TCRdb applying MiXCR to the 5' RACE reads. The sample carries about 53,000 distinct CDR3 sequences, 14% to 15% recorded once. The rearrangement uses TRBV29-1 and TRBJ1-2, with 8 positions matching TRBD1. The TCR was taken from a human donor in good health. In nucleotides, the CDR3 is TGCAGCGTAGGCCGGGACAGGTCTCAAATCTATGGCTACACCTTC. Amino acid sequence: CSVGRDRSQIYGYTF.